The clone carrying this T cell receptor beta chain has a handful of counts. The antigen remains unidentified. The sample belongs to a study of identical twins. Study findings and constraints: Findings depended on cross-sectional statistics rather than tracking the same donors. Abundant cord blood beta clonotypes carried fewer insertions; memory repertoires showed none. Modelling approaches yielded underestimates of out-of-frame TCR alpha sharing between monozygotic twins.

A universal primer site was added by template switching, and unique molecular identifiers were carried by the cDNA. TCRdb redid the calling of the 5' RACE reads with MiXCR, one entry per CDR3 protein. The sample has approximately 300,000 distinct CDR3 sequences, nearly 9.5% seen once. Germline values: CDR1 MNHNS, CDR2 SASEGT. The CDR3 contains 15 residues. V lost 6 bases and J lost 0, with 13 bases in between. This sample also appeared in a second study, on yellow fever vaccine responses in identical twins.

This clonotype originated in a woman under 30 in good health. The material sequenced was CD8+ T cells sorted from blood. This sequence joins TRBV6-1 and TRBJ2-3; tentatively, D is TRBD1 or TRBD2 (5 bases each). CDR3 sequence: CASRSYEGSTDTQYF. CDR3 DNA sequence: TGTGCCAGCAGGTCTTACGAGGGGAGCACAGATACGCAGTATTTT.